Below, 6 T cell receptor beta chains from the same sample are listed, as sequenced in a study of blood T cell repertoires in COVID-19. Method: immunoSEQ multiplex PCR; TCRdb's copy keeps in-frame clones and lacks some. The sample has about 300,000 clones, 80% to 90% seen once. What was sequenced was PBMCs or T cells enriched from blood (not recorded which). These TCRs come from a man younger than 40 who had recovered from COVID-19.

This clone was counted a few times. This CDR3 reads CASSPRPGRDTEAFF. CDR3 bases: TGTGCCAGCTCACCACGGCCGGGGAGGGACACTGAAGCTTTCTTT. The J gene is TRBJ1-1, the V gene TRBV18; D gene unclear. Trimming pared 1 base from V and 3 bases from J, leaving 12 bases between. The length of the CDR3 is 15 residues. The germline gives CDR1 KGHSH, CDR2 LQKENI.

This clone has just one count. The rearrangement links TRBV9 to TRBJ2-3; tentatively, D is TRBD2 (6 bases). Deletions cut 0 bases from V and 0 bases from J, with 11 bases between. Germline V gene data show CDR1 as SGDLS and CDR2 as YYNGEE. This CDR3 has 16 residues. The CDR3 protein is CASSVAARGSTDTQYF. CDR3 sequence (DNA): TGTGCCAGCAGCGTAGCTGCGCGGGGAAGCACAGATACGCAGTATTTT.

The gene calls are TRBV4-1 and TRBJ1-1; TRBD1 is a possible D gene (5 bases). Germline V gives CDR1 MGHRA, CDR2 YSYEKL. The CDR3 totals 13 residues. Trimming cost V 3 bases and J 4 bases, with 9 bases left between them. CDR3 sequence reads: CASSQGGVTEAFF. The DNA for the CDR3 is TGCGCCAGCAGCCAGGGGGGGGTCACTGAAGCTTTCTTT.

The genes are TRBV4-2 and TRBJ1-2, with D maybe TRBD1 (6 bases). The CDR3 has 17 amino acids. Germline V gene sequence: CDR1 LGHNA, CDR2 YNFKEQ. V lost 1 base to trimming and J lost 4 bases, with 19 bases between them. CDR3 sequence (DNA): TGTGCCAGCAGCCAAGGGGCGACAGGCGATGGGGCCTATGGCTACACCTTC. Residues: CASSQGATGDGAYGYTF.

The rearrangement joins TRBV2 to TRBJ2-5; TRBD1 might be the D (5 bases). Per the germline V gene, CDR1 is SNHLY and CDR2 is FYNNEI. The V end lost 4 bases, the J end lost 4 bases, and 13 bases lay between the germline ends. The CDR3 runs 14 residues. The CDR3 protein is CASSVLGAGETQYF. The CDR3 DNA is TGTGCCAGCAGTGTATTAGGGGCCGGAGAGACCCAGTACTTC.

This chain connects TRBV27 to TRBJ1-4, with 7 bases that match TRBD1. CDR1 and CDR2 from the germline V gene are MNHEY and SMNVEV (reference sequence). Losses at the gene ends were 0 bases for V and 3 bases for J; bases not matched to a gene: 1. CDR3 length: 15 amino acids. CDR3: CASSLSGQPNEKLFF. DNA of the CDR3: TGTGCCAGCAGTTTATCGGGACAGCCTAATGAAAAACTGTTTTTT.